The rows below give T cell receptor beta chains drawn from one sample of a study of blood T cell repertoires in COVID-19. Profiling relied on immunoSEQ multiplex PCR, and the TCRdb table lists in-frame clones only, not all of them. The sample records a few hundred thousand clones, 80% to 90% being singletons. The sequenced sample was PBMCs or T cells enriched from blood (not recorded which). The receptor set was obtained from a man aged 40-50 years who had recovered from COVID-19. Each CDR3 is given without its conserved first and last residue.

TRBV10-1	TRBJ1-1	ASRQGGNTEAF
TRBV5-1	TRBJ1-1	ASSLDPGSGTEAF
TRBV18	TRBJ2-1	ASSRTQDNEQF
TRBV10-2	TRBJ2-7	ASRTTSSGRSGYYEQY
TRBV14	TRBJ1-1	ASSLPPRAHTEAF
TRBV7-6	TRBJ2-3	ASSSTRADTQY
TRBV2	TRBJ1-6	ASGTSSYNSPLH
TRBV11-2	TRBJ1-6	ASSLGTVYNSPLH
TRBV2	TRBJ2-7	ASPGSLAGGVEQY
TRBV5-1	TRBJ2-7	ASSRVSPGQGWYEQY
TRBV2	TRBJ1-4	ASSEAVRRGNEKLF
TRBV30	TRBJ2-7	AWSVGSGTYEQY
TRBV12-5	TRBJ2-7	ASGLVGLAGDYEQY
TRBV7-9	TRBJ1-1	ASSPWGGAFTEAF
TRBV6-2/TRBV6-3	TRBJ1-5	ASSKNELLAQH
TRBV18	TRBJ2-1	ASSPGLVRLGEQF
TRBV19	TRBJ1-5	ASKGGGNSNQPQH
TRBV5-1	TRBJ2-1	ASSFGQEYNEQF
TRBV19	TRBJ2-3	ASRNIGTSGGDTQY
TRBV29-1	TRBJ2-7	SVAGPHEQY
TRBV18	TRBJ1-5	ASSPGTGNQPQH
TRBV10-3	TRBJ1-2	AISPRERGFGGYT
TRBV5-5	TRBJ1-5	ASSQGMFRAGGNQPQH
TRBV2	TRBJ1-2	ASSGRFGTGKSDGYT
TRBV7-9	TRBJ2-3	ASSSSTDTQY
TRBV2	TRBJ2-1	ASTPEFTYNEQF
TRBV30	TRBJ2-6	AWFQGSANVLT
TRBV7-2	TRBJ2-2	ASSLIGAGELF
TRBV11-2	TRBJ2-5	ASTPLGGPEATQY
TRBV24-1	TRBJ1-2	ATSDRQGVNFRGYT
TRBV18	TRBJ1-2	ASSPGSQGYGYT
TRBV19	TRBJ2-1	ASSISKGSYNEQF
TRBV6-5	TRBJ2-1	ASSLAGGNEQF
TRBV7-2	TRBJ1-2	ASSFTEVTGYT
TRBV6-5	TRBJ1-4	ASSYSAPGGRLF
TRBV28	TRBJ1-2	ASRLGGQAYGYT
TRBV2	TRBJ1-5	ASRTGSNQPQH
TRBV5-4	TRBJ1-3	ASSRDMTGSGNTIY
TRBV2	TRBJ1-2	ASSYNGYT
TRBV3-1/TRBV3-2	TRBJ1-2	ASSQDRRGQGYT
TRBV12-5	TRBJ2-1	ASGPGTSGTEEQF
TRBV11-2	TRBJ2-3	ASSNGTLYTDTQY
TRBV7-8	TRBJ1-5	ASSLLATNQPQH
TRBV5-4	TRBJ2-1	ASSPGGLAGDNEQF
TRBV24-1	TRBJ1-2	ATSDWTQGLGYT
TRBV6-6	TRBJ1-6	ASSRTGNNSPLH
TRBV5-1	TRBJ2-3	ASKSDRGGPDTQY
TRBV7-9	TRBJ1-1	ASSLVLTGTGGRTEAF
TRBV2	TRBJ2-7	ASGYTTYEQY
TRBV3-1/TRBV3-2	TRBJ1-2	ASSQDPTGNYGYT
TRBV30	TRBJ2-7	ASQGLGTSRPYEQY
TRBV4-2	TRBJ2-1	ASSQLAGTRVDNEQF
TRBV7-3	TRBJ1-1	ASSLTETGDAF
TRBV4-1	TRBJ1-2	ASSQTQGRNYGYT
TRBV2	TRBJ2-1	ASSAGLADYNEQF
TRBV7-9	TRBJ2-1	ASSLGSVRTGGGVQF